Described below is a single T cell receptor (beta chain) sequence and its context. The antigen remains undetermined. The data belong to a study of cytomegalovirus exposure and HLA in healthy donors. Study in general: As an earlier analysis found, around 200 million T cells yielded around 110 million unique TCR beta sequences. The study's findings and limits: A reported reduction in N-insertions relative to the approximately 600-donor mean was seen in an Asian-associated ancestry cluster in a later analysis.

Germline CDR1 reads WSHSY; CDR2 reads SAAADI. V gave up 9 bases and J gave up 0 bases; unmatched junction bases: 8. The CDR3 length is 17 residues. It was with 60 Vbeta and 13 Jbeta primers that the PCR ran. The method was immunoSEQ multiplex PCR; TCRdb's version includes in-frame clones alone and lacks a portion of them. There are about 140,000 clones in the sample; about 80% occur only once, and 1.5% to 2% lies in the top ten. The V call is TRBV10-2, the J call TRBJ2-3, with TRBD2 matching over 14 bases. The TCR sequence derives from a woman aged 25 to 39 in good health and CMV-seronegative. Sequences were obtained from PBMCs. Here the CDR3 reads CASCGLAGGPSTDTQYF. The CDR3 DNA reads TGCGCCAGTTGCGGACTAGCGGGGGGTCCTAGCACAGATACGCAGTATTTT.